The present T cell receptor beta chain was sequenced within a study of cytomegalovirus exposure and HLA in healthy donors. Across the whole study: In a later analysis, it was reported that the roughly 120 validation repertoires had been produced on the same platform as the 690 or so repertoires belonging to the first cohort. General study findings and limits: The study designated 150 to 200 TCR beta chains cytomegalovirus-associated.

For this clone: Its antigen is currently unknown.

A 120-subject validation cohort, separate from the approximately 720-subject first cohort, supplied the donors. The protocol was immunoSEQ multiplex PCR, while the TCRdb copy is restricted to in-frame clones and leaves out a portion. The table includes 150,000 to 200,000 clones, almost 85% detected once. Germline CDR1 and CDR2: LNHDA and SQIVND (reference sequence). This CDR3 comprises 18 residues. The ends lost 7 bases at V and 4 bases at J; junction bases unmatched: 11. The chain recombines TRBV19 with TRBJ2-3, with 16 bases matching TRBD2. The specimen sequenced was PBMCs. The TCR was taken from a man aged 25 to 45 in good health and CMV-seropositive. Here the CDR3 reads CASMGSGLAGGPADTQYF. CDR3 DNA: TGTGCCAGTATGGGGTCGGGACTAGCGGGGGGGCCTGCAGATACGCAGTATTTT.